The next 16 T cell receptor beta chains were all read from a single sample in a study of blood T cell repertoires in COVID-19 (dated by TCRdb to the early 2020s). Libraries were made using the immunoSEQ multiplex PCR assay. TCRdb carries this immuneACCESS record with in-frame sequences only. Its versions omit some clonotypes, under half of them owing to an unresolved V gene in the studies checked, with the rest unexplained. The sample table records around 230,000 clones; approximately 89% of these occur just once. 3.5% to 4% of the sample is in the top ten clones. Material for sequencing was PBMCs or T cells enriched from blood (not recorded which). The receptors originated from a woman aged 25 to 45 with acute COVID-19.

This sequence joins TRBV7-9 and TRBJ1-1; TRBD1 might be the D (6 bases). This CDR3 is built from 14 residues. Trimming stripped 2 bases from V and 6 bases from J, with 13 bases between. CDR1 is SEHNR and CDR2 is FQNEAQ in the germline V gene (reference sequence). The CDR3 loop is CASSLTGKRAEAFF. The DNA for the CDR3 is TGTGCCAGCAGCTTAACAGGGAAACGGGCTGAAGCTTTCTTT.

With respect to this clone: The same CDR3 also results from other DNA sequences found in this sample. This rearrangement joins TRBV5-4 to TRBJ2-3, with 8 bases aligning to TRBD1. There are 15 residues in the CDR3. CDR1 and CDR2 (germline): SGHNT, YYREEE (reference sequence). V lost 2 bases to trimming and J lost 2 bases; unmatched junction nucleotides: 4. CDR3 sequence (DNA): TGTGCCAGCAGCTTCGACAGGGGTTACACAGATACGCAGTATTTT. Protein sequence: CASSFDRGYTDTQYF.

CDR3 DNA: TGTGCCAGTAGGACGGGGGAGTTCTATGGCTACACCTTC. It specifies CASRTGEFYGYTF. The V gene is TRBV19, the J gene TRBJ1-2; a possible D gene is TRBD1 (5 bases). Germline assignment: CDR1 LNHDA and CDR2 SQIVND (reference sequence). The CDR3 extends over 13 amino acids. The V and J ends lost 6 bases and 4 bases respectively, with 12 bases between them.

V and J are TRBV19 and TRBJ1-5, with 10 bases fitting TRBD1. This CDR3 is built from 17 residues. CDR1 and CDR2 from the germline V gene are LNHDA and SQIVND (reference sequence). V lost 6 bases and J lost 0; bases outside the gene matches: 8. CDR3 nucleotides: TGTGCCAGTAGGAGACAGGGGGCTTGGGATAGCAATCAGCCCCAGCATTTT. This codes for CASRRQGAWDSNQPQHF.

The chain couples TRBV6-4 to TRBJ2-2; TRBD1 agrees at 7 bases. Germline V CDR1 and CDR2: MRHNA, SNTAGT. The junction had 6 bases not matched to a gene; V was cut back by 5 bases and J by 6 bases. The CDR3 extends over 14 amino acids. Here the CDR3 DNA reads TGTGCCAGCAGTCCGATAACAGGGGCCGGGGAGCTGTTTTTT. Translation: CASSPITGAGELFF.

The chain's CDR3 is CASSPGPGVNEQFF. The CDR3 DNA sequence: TGTGCCAGCAGCCCGGGACCAGGGGTCAATGAGCAGTTCTTC. The J gene is TRBJ2-1, the V gene TRBV5-6, with D maybe TRBD1 (6 bases). This CDR3 spans 14 amino acids. The germline V and J ends were trimmed by 4 bases and 6 bases, with 14 bases remaining between them. The germline CDR1 and CDR2 sequences are SGHDT and YYEEEE.

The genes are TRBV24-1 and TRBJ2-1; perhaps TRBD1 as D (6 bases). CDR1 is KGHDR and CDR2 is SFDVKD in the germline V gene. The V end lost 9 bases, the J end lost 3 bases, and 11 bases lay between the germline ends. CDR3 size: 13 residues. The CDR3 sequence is CATSGHDYNEQFF. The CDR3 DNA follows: TGTGCCACCTCGGGACATGACTACAATGAGCAGTTCTTC.

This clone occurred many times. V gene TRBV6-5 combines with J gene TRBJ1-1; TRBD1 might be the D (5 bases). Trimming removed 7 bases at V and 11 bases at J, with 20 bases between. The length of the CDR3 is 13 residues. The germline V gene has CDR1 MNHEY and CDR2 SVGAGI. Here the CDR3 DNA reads TGTGCCAGCATTACCGGTTTAGCAGGGTATGCTTTCTTT. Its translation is CASITGLAGYAFF.

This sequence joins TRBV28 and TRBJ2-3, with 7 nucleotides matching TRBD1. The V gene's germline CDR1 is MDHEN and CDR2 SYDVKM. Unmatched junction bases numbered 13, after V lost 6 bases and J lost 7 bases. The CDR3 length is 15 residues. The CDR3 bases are TGTGCCAGCAGGAGGGACAGCGGAACACAATATACGCAGTATTTT. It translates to CASRRDSGTQYTQYF.

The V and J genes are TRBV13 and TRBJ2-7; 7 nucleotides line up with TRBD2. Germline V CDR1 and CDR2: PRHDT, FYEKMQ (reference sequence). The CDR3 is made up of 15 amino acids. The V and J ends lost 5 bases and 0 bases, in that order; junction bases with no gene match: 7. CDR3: CASSPWGGDSYEQYF. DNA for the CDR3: TGTGCCAGCAGCCCTTGGGGGGGGGACTCCTACGAGCAGTACTTC. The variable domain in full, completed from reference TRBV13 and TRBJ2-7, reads AAGVIQSPRHLIKEKRETATLKCYPIPRHDTVYWYQQGPGQDPQFLISFYEKMQSDKGSIPDRFSAQQFSDYHSELNMSSLELGDSALYFCASSPWGGDSYEQYFGPGTRLTVT.

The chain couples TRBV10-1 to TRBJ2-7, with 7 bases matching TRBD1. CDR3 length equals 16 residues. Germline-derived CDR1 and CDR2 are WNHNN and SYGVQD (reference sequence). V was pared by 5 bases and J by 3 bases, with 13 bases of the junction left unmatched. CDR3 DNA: TGCGCCAGCAGTAGCGACCGGGACAGAAGTCTCTACGAGCAGTACTTC. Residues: CASSSDRDRSLYEQYF.

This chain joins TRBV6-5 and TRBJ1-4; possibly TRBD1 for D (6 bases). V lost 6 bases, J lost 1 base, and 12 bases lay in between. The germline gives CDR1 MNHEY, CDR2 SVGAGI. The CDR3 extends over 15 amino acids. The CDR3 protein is CASSLPGVTNEKLFF. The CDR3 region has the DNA TGTGCCAGCAGCCTCCCAGGGGTAACTAATGAAAAACTGTTTTTT.

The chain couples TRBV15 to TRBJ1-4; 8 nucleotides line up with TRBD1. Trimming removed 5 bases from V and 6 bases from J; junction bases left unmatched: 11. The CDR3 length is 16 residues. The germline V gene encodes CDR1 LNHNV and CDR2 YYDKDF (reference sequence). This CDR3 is CATSERDRPVYEKLFF. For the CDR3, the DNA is TGTGCCACCAGCGAAAGGGACAGGCCTGTCTATGAAAAACTGTTTTTT.

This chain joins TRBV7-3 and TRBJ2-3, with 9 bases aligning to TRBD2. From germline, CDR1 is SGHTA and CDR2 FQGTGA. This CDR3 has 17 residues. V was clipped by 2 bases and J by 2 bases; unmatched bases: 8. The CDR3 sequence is CASSLSGGGAPTDTQYF. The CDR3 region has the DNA TGTGCCAGCAGCTTATCGGGCGGGGGGGCGCCCACAGATACGCAGTATTTT.

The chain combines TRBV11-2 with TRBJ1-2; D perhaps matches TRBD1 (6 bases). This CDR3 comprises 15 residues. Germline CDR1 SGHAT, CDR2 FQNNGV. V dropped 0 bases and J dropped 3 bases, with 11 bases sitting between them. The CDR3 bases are TGTGCCAGCAGCTTAGATGGTGACAGGCACTATGGCTACACCTTC. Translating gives CASSLDGDRHYGYTF.

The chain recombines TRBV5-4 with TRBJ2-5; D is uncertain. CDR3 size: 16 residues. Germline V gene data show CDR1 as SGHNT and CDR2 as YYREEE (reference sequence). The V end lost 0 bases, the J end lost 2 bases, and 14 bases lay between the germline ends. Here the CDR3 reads CASSLAAPGLQETQYF. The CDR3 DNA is TGTGCCAGCAGCTTGGCCGCCCCGGGTCTTCAAGAGACCCAGTACTTC.